One sample yielded the 17 T cell receptor beta chains listed below, sequenced in a study of blood T cells in healthy people across ages. A J-beta primer mix and a sample-barcoded 5' primer were used in a second PCR of about 7 to 12 cycles. In TCRdb, the 5' RACE reads were re-called with MiXCR into one record per CDR3 protein. The repertoire includes around 870,000 distinct CDR3 sequences, 25% to 35% of them detected once, and approximately 15% sits in the top ten. Material: blood. Every receptor here comes from an elderly woman in good health.

This clonotype has a handful of counts. V and J are TRBV18 and TRBJ1-1, with D perhaps matching TRBD1 (6 bases). The V end lost 1 base, the J end lost 1 base, and 13 bases lay between the germline ends. This CDR3 is built from 16 residues. Germline V gene data show CDR1 as KGHSH and CDR2 as LQKENI. CDR3 DNA: TGTGCCAGCTCACCACAGCAGGGGCTTGCGAACACTGAAGCTTTCTTT. As protein: CASSPQQGLANTEAFF.

This clonotype has just a few counts. V is TRBV7-2 and J is TRBJ2-7, with 7 bases lining up with TRBD2. There are 15 residues in the CDR3. CDR1 SGHTA and CDR2 FQGNSA come from the germline V gene. V lost 2 bases and J lost 7; bases outside the gene matches: 11. This CDR3 reads CASSLTIGLDSEQYF. CDR3 coding DNA: TGTGCCAGCAGCTTAACCATAGGACTAGACAGTGAGCAGTACTTC.

With respect to this clonotype: The junction differs from germline at one of its ends, possibly a read error. V is TRBV12-3 or TRBV12-4 and J is TRBJ2-3; TRBD2 aligns across 8 bases. There are 17 residues in the CDR3. The CDR3 protein is CASSPFPGGVRADAQYF. The CDR3 DNA follows: TGTGCCAGCAGCCCTTTCCCCGGGGGGGTGAGAGCAGATGCGCAGTATTTT.

The chain employs TRBV7-2 and TRBJ2-7; the D call may be TRBD1 or TRBD2 (5 bases each). Germline V gene sequence: CDR1 SGHTA, CDR2 FQGNSA. Trimming stripped 3 bases from V and 2 bases from J, with 17 bases between. This CDR3 is built from 16 residues. CDR3 DNA: TGTGCCAGCAGCTTGGGGCTACCCAAGGAGGCCTACGAGCAGTACTTC. Its translation: CASSLGLPKEAYEQYF.

The chain employs TRBV2 and TRBJ1-1; D may be TRBD1 (6 bases). The V end lost 8 bases, the J end lost 7 bases, and 17 bases lay between the germline ends. The CDR3 length is 13 residues. CDR1 and CDR2 from the germline V gene are SNHLY and FYNNEI. CDR3 sequence reads: CASEGSGAGEAFF. The CDR3 DNA reads TGTGCCAGCGAGGGCTCAGGGGCGGGTGAAGCTTTCTTT.

The J gene is TRBJ1-2, the V gene TRBV12-3 or TRBV12-4; D might be TRBD1 (5 bases). CDR3 size: 14 residues. V was pared by 6 bases and J by 4 bases, with 15 bases between. The CDR3 region has the DNA TGTGCCAGCAGCAGCCGGACACTGACCTATGGCTACACCTTC. Protein: CASSSRTLTYGYTF.

The rearrangement uses TRBV19 and TRBJ2-3; D possibly matches TRBD1 or TRBD2 (5 bases each). The V gene lost 6 bases and the J gene lost 1 base, with 11 bases spanning the gap. Germline V gene lookup returns CDR1 LNHDA and CDR2 SQIVND (reference sequence). The CDR3 is 14 residues long. CDR3 in amino acids: CASSGTAGTDTQYF. The CDR3, as DNA: TGTGCCAGTAGCGGGACGGCTGGCACAGATACGCAGTATTTT.

This clonotype was seen only a few times. The rearrangement uses TRBV13 and TRBJ2-5; D may be TRBD2 (5 bases). CDR3 length: 13 residues. Germline V gene sequence: CDR1 PRHDT, CDR2 FYEKMQ (reference sequence). Trimming took 3 bases from V and 5 from J, leaving 10 bases between them. CDR3 sequence (DNA): TGTGCCAGCAGCTTCCGGACTCAGGAGACCCAGTACTTC. Its protein is CASSFRTQETQYF.

The chain recombines TRBV12-3 or TRBV12-4 with TRBJ1-6; TRBD1 aligns across 7 bases. Germline trimming cut 8 bases from V and 8 bases from J; bases unmatched to any gene: 9. The CDR3 runs 14 residues. CDR3 sequence reads: CASEPQGMDSPLHF. The CDR3 DNA sequence: TGTGCCAGCGAACCACAGGGGATGGATTCACCCCTCCACTTT.

The chain has TRBV6-6 and TRBJ2-2; 8 bases fit TRBD2. The ends lost 3 bases at V and 4 bases at J; junction bases unmatched: 4. This CDR3 region has 15 residues. Per the germline V gene, CDR1 is MNHNY and CDR2 is SVGAGI (reference sequence). CDR3 sequence: CASSYAGTSTGELFF. The DNA for the CDR3 is TGTGCCAGCAGTTATGCCGGGACTAGCACCGGGGAGCTGTTTTTT.

This clonotype was counted ten times or more. The rearrangement uses TRBV6-5 and TRBJ1-2; tentative D call: TRBD1 (5 bases). V lost 3 bases and J lost 9, with 8 bases in between. Germline V gives CDR1 MNHEY, CDR2 SVGAGI. The CDR3 totals 11 residues. This CDR3 reads CASSYQGSYTF. The CDR3 DNA follows: TGTGCCAGCAGTTATCAGGGAAGCTACACCTTC.

The chain is built from TRBV6-2 or TRBV6-3 and TRBJ1-5; a weak D match, TRBD1 (6 bases). V was pared by 0 bases and J by 3 bases, with 15 bases between. Germline V gene lookup returns CDR1 MNHEY and CDR2 SVGEGT. The CDR3 totals 17 residues. The CDR3 reads CASSYSGGAKPNQPQHF. DNA of the CDR3: TGTGCCAGCAGTTACTCGGGGGGGGCGAAACCCAATCAGCCCCAGCATTTT.

This clonotype has ten or more counts. The chain joins TRBV9 to TRBJ2-7; the D gene is possibly TRBD1 (6 bases). Trimming took off 0 bases at V and 6 bases at J, with 7 bases between the two ends. The CDR3 has 12 residues. Germline CDR1 is SGDLS and CDR2 is YYNGEE. The CDR3 nucleotides read TGTGCCAGCAGCGTAGTAGGGGGCGAGCAGTACTTC. The encoded protein is CASSVVGGEQYF.

The V and J genes are TRBV28 and TRBJ2-3; 7 bases are shared with TRBD1. The CDR3 sequence is 13 residues long. Per the germline V gene, CDR1 is MDHEN and CDR2 is SYDVKM. With V trimmed by 6 bases and J by 8 bases, 8 bases remained unmatched. The CDR3 DNA sequence: TGTGCCAGCAGGGAACAGGGGTCGAGTACGCAGTATTTT. This codes for CASREQGSSTQYF.

In its sample, this clonotype was seen a few times. The CDR3, as DNA: TGCAGTGCTACCCCAACGGATTTGGCGGGGGGTAAATATACGCAGTATTTT. Residues: CSATPTDLAGGKYTQYF. V and J are TRBV20-1 and TRBJ2-3, with 8 bases matching TRBD2. The trim removed 4 bases at V and 7 bases at J, leaving 19 bases unmatched. The length of the CDR3 is 17 residues. From germline, CDR1 is DFQATT and CDR2 SNEGSKA (reference sequence).

This clonotype was recorded many times. The rearrangement links TRBV11-2 to TRBJ1-2, with D possibly TRBD1 on 6 matching bases. CDR3 size: 13 residues. V was trimmed by 1 base and J by 6 bases, leaving 9 bases between them. Germline-derived CDR1 and CDR2 are SGHAT and FQNNGV. The CDR3 spells CASSLVGGDGYTF. The CDR3 nucleotides are TGTGCCAGCAGCTTAGTTGGGGGCGATGGCTACACCTTC.

The sample holds a few counts of this clonotype. This may stem from a read error, because a much larger clone lies one nucleotide away. J is TRBJ1-2 and V is TRBV10-3; D is unclear. With 6 bases removed from V and 2 bases from J, the gap between germline ends came to 13 bases. Looked up from germline, CDR1 is ENHRY and CDR2 is SYGVKD. The CDR3 length is 14 residues. The CDR3 sequence: CAIRETADNYGYTF. DNA for the CDR3: TGTGCCATCAGGGAGACCGCAGACAACTATGGCTACACCTTC.